This TCR beta chain comes out of a study of cytomegalovirus exposure and HLA in healthy donors. Study outcomes and limitations: Previous analysis showed most TCR beta V segments were productive about 87% or about 30% of the time.

60 Vbeta and 13 Jbeta primers were used in PCR. Produced via immunoSEQ multiplex PCR; TCRdb's table is partial and in-frame only. This table has around 200,000 clones, around 89% appearing once. With regard to this clone: The antigen is unknown. Additional DNA sequences in this sample encode the identical CDR3.

Germline lookup yields CDR1 SGHNT and CDR2 YYREEE (reference sequence). The CDR3 loop spans 14 amino acids. Trimming took off 0 bases at V and 0 bases at J, with 7 bases between the two ends. Though probably carrying unrecorded immune exposures, donors were nominally healthy at sampling. Sequencing was carried out using PBMCs. The TCR sequence derives from a woman between 18 and 30 years old in good health and CMV-seronegative. The J gene is TRBJ2-7, the V gene TRBV5-4, with D hard to call. The chain's CDR3 is CASSLERSSYEQYF. The CDR3 bases are TGTGCCAGCAGCTTGGAGAGGAGCTCCTACGAGCAGTACTTC.